Listed below are T cell receptor beta chains from one sample, sequenced in a study of Graves' ophthalmopathy and Graves' hyperthyroidism. TCRdb fed the multiplex PCR reads into MiXCR, producing one record per CDR3 protein. The sample shows over a million distinct CDR3 sequences, about 40% of them seen only once. Sequenced sample: peripheral blood or thyroid tissue (not recorded which). Receptors were obtained from an adult man with Graves' hyperthyroidism. Both conserved end residues are part of each CDR3. D genes are given only for firm matches. Size values are once, few and many counts, or a class for expanded clones, and some rows have none.

>TRBJ2-7|TRBV29-1|many|TRBD2
CSAEGGTSGEQYF
>TRBJ2-6|TRBV15|-|-
CATSRGVGGGPGANVLTF
>TRBJ1-4|TRBV7-9|many|TRBD1
CASSQNADRENEKLFF
>TRBJ2-7|TRBV5-6|few|-
CASSLVGAWGPYEQYF
>TRBJ2-7|TRBV10-3|-|-
CATRLSGAQGGEQYF
>TRBJ1-5|TRBV19|-|-
CVSRVTVYSNQPQHF
>TRBJ2-3|TRBV7-2|-|TRBD1
CASSDPDRTDTQYF
>TRBJ2-7|TRBV7-2|many|TRBD2
CASRPGERGYEQYF
>TRBJ1-5|TRBV19|many|-
CASRAGDQPQHF
>TRBJ1-5|TRBV24-1|-|TRBD1
CATRGTGTGVYF
>TRBJ1-1|TRBV5-1|-|TRBD1
CASSGQGVSTEAFF
>TRBJ1-1|TRBV2|-|TRBD1
CASTRGTENTEAFF
>TRBJ1-5|TRBV24-1|many|-
CATSEDSTNQPQHF
>TRBJ2-1|TRBV5-1|-|-
CASSLGAGRNEQFF
>TRBJ1-2|TRBV5-8|many|-
CASSLDGRGGYGYTF
>TRBJ1-5|TRBV5-1|-|-
CASSQGPSIGGSNQPQHF
>TRBJ2-5|TRBV7-2|many|TRBD1
CASSERPPDRAETQYF
>TRBJ2-2|TRBV2|few|-
CASTKLTTGTGELFF
>TRBJ1-1|TRBV12-3/TRBV12-4|many|TRBD1
CASSSQGSNTEAFF
>TRBJ1-3|TRBV29-1|-|-
CSLEHGLSGNTIYF
>TRBJ2-5|TRBV5-5|many|-
CASSLITLETQYF
>TRBJ1-5|TRBV5-6|many|-
CASSGGTGRGQPQHF
>TRBJ2-2|TRBV6-5|few|TRBD1
CASSYSLPRDRGPTGELFF
>TRBJ2-7|TRBV5-1|few|-
CASSLTRGIAYEQYF
>TRBJ1-5|TRBV7-8|-|-
CASSLTLIGGVETQHF
>TRBJ2-7|TRBV15|few|-
CAWRALATSEQYF
>TRBJ1-2|TRBV28|-|-
CASSSQQGIYGYTF
>TRBJ2-7|TRBV7-9|few|TRBD1
CASSKTPGQGEDYEQYF
>TRBJ1-3|TRBV14|-|-
CASSLRTGGRNTVYF
>TRBJ2-5|TRBV5-5|few|TRBD1
CASSQRGQGRQETQYF
>TRBJ1-4|TRBV12-3/TRBV12-4|few|-
CASRIGRGKDNEKLFF
>TRBJ1-2|TRBV7-8|-|-
CASSLVWDTDYGYTF
>TRBJ1-4|TRBV29-1|-|TRBD1
CSVTQGVFNEKLFF
>TRBJ1-1|TRBV2|many|-
CASSVVEAFF
>TRBJ2-5|TRBV7-8|many|-
CASTPIGGQETQYF
>TRBJ2-5|TRBV25-1|-|-
CASSGRYQETQYF
>TRBJ1-6|TRBV25-1|many|TRBD1
CASRGQGASYNSPLHF